These T cell receptor beta chains were read from a single sample in a study of blood T cell repertoires in COVID-19. Profiled with immunoSEQ multiplex PCR; TCRdb holds only in-frame clones, not every one. Of 350,000 to 450,000 clones detected, around 87% appear once; the ten largest clones hold approximately 2.5%. Specimen: peripheral blood. These receptors originate from a woman aged 55-75 years with COVID-19, enrolled during active disease. Each CDR3 is given without its conserved first and last residue.

V	J	CDR3
TRBV6-5	TRBJ1-3	ASSYWGVTGNTIY
TRBV5-4	TRBJ2-7	ASSSGGGYEQY
TRBV4-1	TRBJ1-4	ASSQVRQGNEKLF
TRBV7-3	TRBJ2-7	ASSVTGSPGSYEQY
TRBV27	TRBJ1-2	ASSLRRTGDYGYT
TRBV19	TRBJ1-1	ASSPSSGLEAF
TRBV2	TRBJ1-4	ASSELGEEEKLF
TRBV7-8	TRBJ1-1	ASSLAAGNTEAF
TRBV7-2	TRBJ1-1	ASSFPGQGLNTEAF
TRBV10-3	TRBJ1-1	AISELDTEAF
TRBV9	TRBJ2-5	ASSELAGGHQETQY
TRBV7-2	TRBJ1-4	ASSLDEGAKLF
TRBV7-6	TRBJ1-3	ASSSDHRASSGNTIY
TRBV15	TRBJ2-5	ATSRDQGVEETQY
TRBV7-6	TRBJ2-5	ASSPGVQETQY
TRBV6-4	TRBJ2-5	ASSDSGGGVQY
TRBV6-5	TRBJ2-7	ASSYSGQGVYEQY
TRBV5-1	TRBJ2-3	ASSLVDTSTDTQY
TRBV4-1	TRBJ2-5	ASSQDYQETQY
TRBV12-5	TRBJ1-3	PPPGDISGNTIY
TRBV28	TRBJ2-7	ASSAFSGRGTAYEQY
TRBV18	TRBJ2-2	ASSPPGQEGTGELF
TRBV4-2	TRBJ1-6	ASSQAGPGLSTLH
TRBV5-1	TRBJ2-7	ASSPRDNYEQY
TRBV7-9	TRBJ2-7	ASSPAEGASYEQY
TRBV18	TRBJ2-2	ASSPILAGANTGELF
TRBV18	TRBJ1-5	ASSQGQGGISNQPQH
TRBV28	TRBJ2-3	ASRILTSGLPDTQY
TRBV7-3	TRBJ1-1	ASSSQGASTEAF
TRBV5-1	TRBJ1-1	ASSSRGLGTEAF
TRBV27	TRBJ2-3	ASSFSRVPDTQY
TRBV25-1	TRBJ2-2	ASSASGTGELF
TRBV7-9	TRBJ2-6	ASSLWPSGANVLT
TRBV18	TRBJ1-3	ASSPLDRGSSGNTIY
TRBV5-1	TRBJ1-6	ASSAMDRGLSPLH
TRBV6-4	TRBJ1-2	ASSEQEEGYGYT
TRBV3-1/TRBV3-2	TRBJ2-5	ASSQRLGLQETQY
TRBV18	TRBJ2-7	ASSPTYSYEQY
TRBV7-3	TRBJ1-1	ASSFQGATEAF
TRBV4-1	TRBJ1-2	ASSITGTTNYGYT
TRBV10-3	TRBJ1-1	AIRAYTEAF
TRBV28	TRBJ1-5	ASSWGPVQYSNQPQH
TRBV6-1	TRBJ2-5	ASSPIRGKRETQY
TRBV5-1	TRBJ1-1	ASSLTQGNTEAF
TRBV19	TRBJ1-2	ASSPPGRANYGYT
TRBV24-1	TRBJ2-1	ATGTSGGWGVNEQF
TRBV29-1	TRBJ1-1	SVLENTEAF
TRBV18	TRBJ2-3	ASSPVSGGNTDTQY
TRBV2	TRBJ1-2	ASRGITNYGYT
TRBV6-6	TRBJ2-2	ASSPRAQGPIWNTGELF
TRBV11-2	TRBJ2-3	ASSLTPRAGTDTQY
TRBV5-1	TRBJ2-2	ASSLQGRAGELF
TRBV28	TRBJ1-5	ASSFEARQH
TRBV20-1	TRBJ2-7	SASRLARDEQY
TRBV4-1	TRBJ2-5	ASSRGTSGGQETQY